This paragraph reports one TCR beta chain. Its antigen is as yet unknown. V was pared by 1 base and J by 0 bases, with 8 bases between. Germline loops: CDR1 SGHRS, CDR2 YFSETQ. The CDR3 consists of 14 residues. This entry belongs to a study of cytomegalovirus exposure and HLA in healthy donors. Study-level findings and limits: Immune exposure information comprised only CMV serostatus.

Primers included in the PCR were 60 Vbeta and 13 Jbeta primers. TCRdb keeps only in-frame clones here, not all; method: immunoSEQ multiplex PCR. The sample contains about 180,000 clones, 76% of which appear only once. The receptor comes from a woman younger than 45 in good health and CMV-seropositive. This chain joins TRBV5-1 and TRBJ2-7, with D unresolved. Sequencing used PBMCs. The DNA for the CDR3 is TGCGCCAGCAGCTTGATGGGCAGCTCCTACGAGCAGTACTTC. Its translation: CASSLMGSSYEQYF. The variable domain in full, completed from reference TRBV5-1 and TRBJ2-7, reads KAGVTQTPRYLIKTRGQQVTLSCSPISGHRSVSWYQQTPGQGLQFLFEYFSETQRNKGNFPGRFSGRQFSNSRSEMNVSTLELGDSALYLCASSLMGSSYEQYFGPGTRLTVT.